Listed below are T cell receptor beta chains from one sample, sequenced in a study of blood T cell repertoires in COVID-19. Only in-frame clones appear in the TCRdb table, and some are missing; sequencing was by immunoSEQ multiplex PCR. This table holds approximately 130,000 clones, more than 70% found once. The sample comprised peripheral blood. These receptors originate from a man aged 55-75 years with acute or convalescent COVID-19. Each CDR3 is given with its conserved first and last residue. Fields, in order: CDR3 DNA, CDR3 protein, clone size, D gene, J gene, V gene. A D gene is named only where the DNA matches it firmly. A row's size may be missing; if present it is once, few, many or a size class.

TGTGCCAGCAGCCCCCGTCAGGGGGACCACAACAATGAGCAGTTCTTC CASSPRQGDHNNEQFF . TRBD1 TRBJ2-1 TRBV14
TGTGCCACCAGTGATTACCCACAGGGGGTGAACACCGGGGAGCTGTTTTTT CATSDYPQGVNTGELFF . TRBD1 TRBJ2-2 TRBV24-1
TGTGCCAGAGGACTAGTACCCTACAATGAGCAGTTCTTC CARGLVPYNEQFF . TRBD2 TRBJ2-1 TRBV5-8
TGCGCCAGCAGCTTAACAGGGATAGAGACCCAGTACTTC CASSLTGIETQYF . . TRBJ2-5 TRBV5-1
TGTGCCAGCAGCCGACGGAGGGCAGCGGGCTATGGCTACACCTTC CASSRRRAAGYGYTF . . TRBJ1-2 TRBV14
TGTGCCAGTAGGGGACAGCCCTCCTACAATGAGCAGTTCTTC CASRGQPSYNEQFF . TRBD1 TRBJ2-1 TRBV19
TGTGCCAGTATCATCCGGGACAGGGGTAATGAAAAACTGTTTTTT CASIIRDRGNEKLFF . TRBD1 TRBJ1-4 TRBV19
TGTGCCAGCAGTCCTCCGTCAGGGACATATCAGCCCCAGCATTTT CASSPPSGTYQPQHF . . TRBJ1-5 TRBV28
TGTGCCAGCTCACCTTCCCCCAGGTCAACTAATGAAAAACTGTTTTTT CASSPSPRSTNEKLFF . . TRBJ1-4 TRBV18
TGTGCCAGCAGTCCCCTAGAGGGGGATTCTGAAGCTTTCTTT CASSPLEGDSEAFF . . TRBJ1-1 TRBV28
TGTGCCAGCAGGTCGGGACAGGGAACCGAAAAACTGTTTTTT CASRSGQGTEKLFF . TRBD1 TRBJ1-4 TRBV7-9
TGCAGTGCGAGGGTTCAGCACGAGCAGTACTTC CSARVQHEQYF . . TRBJ2-7 TRBV20-1
TGTGCCAGTAGGATACAGGGCGGCGGCAATCAGCCCCAGCATTTT CASRIQGGGNQPQHF . . TRBJ1-5 TRBV19
TGTGCCAGTAGAGGGGCAGTGGGTATACGGGAGGCTGAAGCTTTCTTT CASRGAVGIREAEAFF . . TRBJ1-1 TRBV19
TGTGCCTGGAGTGTTCAGGGGGCGAGGCCCCAGCATTTT CAWSVQGARPQHF . TRBD1 TRBJ1-5 TRBV30
TGTGCCAGCAGTCCATGGGACAGTCTAGCCAAAAACATTCAGTACTTC CASSPWDSLAKNIQYF . TRBD1 TRBJ2-4 TRBV28
TGTGCCAGCAGTTTATCTAGTCCAGAGACCCAGTACTTC CASSLSSPETQYF . . TRBJ2-5 TRBV27
TGCGCCAGCAGCCAAGATACGTCAGCTAACTATGGCTACACCTTC CASSQDTSANYGYTF . . TRBJ1-2 TRBV4-3
TGTGCCATCAGTGAGTTGTCCGCGGGGGATGGCTACACCTTC CAISELSAGDGYTF . . TRBJ1-2 TRBV10-3
TGTGCCAGCAGCCCCCCAGGTGGTCACTCCACCGGGGAGCTGTTTTTT CASSPPGGHSTGELFF . . TRBJ2-2 TRBV7-2
TGTGCCAGCTCCCCCTCCGGGCCGGAGGGCGAGCAGTACTTC CASSPSGPEGEQYF . . TRBJ2-7 TRBV6-5
TGCAGTGCCAGAACCGGGAATACGCAGTATTTT CSARTGNTQYF . . TRBJ2-3 TRBV20-1
TGTGCCAGCAACCAAGTAAGGGAGAACATTCAGTACTTC CASNQVRENIQYF . . TRBJ2-4 TRBV14
TGTGCCAGCAGTGATGAGACAGGCAGGGCCTACGAGCAGTACTTC CASSDETGRAYEQYF . . TRBJ2-7 TRBV6-1
TGCGCCAGCAGCCAAGATCTAGCCTACGAGCAGTACTTC CASSQDLAYEQYF . . TRBJ2-7 TRBV4-3
TGTGCCAGCAGTCGGCGGGAGGGCTTTGAGACCCAGTACTTC CASSRREGFETQYF . TRBD2 TRBJ2-5 TRBV7-9
TGTGCCAGCACTCCACAGGGGAAGGCCAAAAACATTCAGTACTTC CASTPQGKAKNIQYF . . TRBJ2-4 TRBV21-1
TGCAGCGTTCGGACTAGCGGGAGTGACGAGCAGTACTTC CSVRTSGSDEQYF . TRBD2 TRBJ2-7 TRBV29-1
TGTGCCAGTAGTATCGGCAGGGGTAGGTACAATGAGCAGTTCTTC CASSIGRGRYNEQFF . . TRBJ2-1 TRBV19
TGTGCCAGTAGTACCGGGGGACTATCCTATGGCTACACCTTC CASSTGGLSYGYTF many . TRBJ1-2 TRBV19
TGTGCCATCAGTGAACAGGGGGAGCTGTTTTTT CAISEQGELFF . . TRBJ2-2 TRBV10-3
TGCGCCAGCAGCTTGGCGCAGGCCGAACGGTCACCCCTCCACTTT CASSLAQAERSPLHF once . TRBJ1-6 TRBV5-1
TGCAGTGCGGGACATACCTACGAGCAGTACTTC CSAGHTYEQYF . . TRBJ2-7 TRBV20-1
TGTGCCACCAGCAGAGATCCTCCCCCAGCGGGAGGGTCGGATACGCAGTATTTT CATSRDPPPAGGSDTQYF . TRBD2 TRBJ2-3 TRBV15
TGCGCCAGCAGTGGCCCGGGACTAGCGGGAGGGCGAGGCTCCTACAATGAGCAGTTCTTC CASSGPGLAGGRGSYNEQFF . TRBD2 TRBJ2-1 TRBV10-2
TGCGCCAGCAGCCCCGTCCAGCGTTTGGAGACCCAGTACTTC CASSPVQRLETQYF many . TRBJ2-5 TRBV5-1
TGTGCCAGCAGTGAGACTGGACAGGGACCTGGCGAGCAGTACTTC CASSETGQGPGEQYF once TRBD1 TRBJ2-7 TRBV2
TGTGCCAGCAGCACCGGGACTAGCGCGGAGACCCAGTACTTC CASSTGTSAETQYF . TRBD2 TRBJ2-5 TRBV7-2
TGTGCCAGCAGCGCCCCCGGGACTAGCGGGCGTTACGAGCAGTACTTC CASSAPGTSGRYEQYF . TRBD2 TRBJ2-7 TRBV7-9
TGTGCCAGTAGTATAACTGGGACTAGCACAGATACGCAGTATTTT CASSITGTSTDTQYF . . TRBJ2-3 TRBV19
TGCAGCGTCGTAGATGAAAAACTGTTTTTT CSVVDEKLFF . . TRBJ1-4 TRBV29-1
TGTGCCAGCAGCTTATCGAGGATCAGCGGGAGTTTGTACGAGCAGTACTTC CASSLSRISGSLYEQYF . TRBD2 TRBJ2-7 TRBV11-2
TGTGCCAGCAGCTTAGCGCCGGTGAACTATGGCTACACCTTC CASSLAPVNYGYTF . . TRBJ1-2 TRBV7-2
TGTGCCAGCAGCTATGGACTAGCGGATACCTACGAGCAGTACTTC CASSYGLADTYEQYF once TRBD2 TRBJ2-7 TRBV3-1/TRBV3-2
TGTGCCTGGAGCCGACCTAGCGGGAGGCTTCAAGAGACCCAGTACTTC CAWSRPSGRLQETQYF . TRBD2 TRBJ2-5 TRBV30
TGCGCCAGCAGTGAGATACTAGCGGGAGGGGAAGAGACCCAGTACTTC CASSEILAGGEETQYF once TRBD2 TRBJ2-5 TRBV10-1
TGTGCCAGCAGCTTGGGACAGGGTGTAAAAAAGACCCAGTACTTC CASSLGQGVKKTQYF few TRBD1 TRBJ2-5 TRBV5-6
TGTGCCAGCAGCTTCTTAGCGGGAGGTACAGATGAGCAGTTCTTC CASSFLAGGTDEQFF . TRBD2 TRBJ2-1 TRBV7-9
TGCAGTGCTATTATCAACACTGAAGCTTTCTTT CSAIINTEAFF . . TRBJ1-1 TRBV20-1
TGTGCCAGCGGGCTCCCAGGGCCAGCCGGGGAGCTGTTTTTT CASGLPGPAGELFF . . TRBJ2-2 TRBV27
TGTGCCAGTATCTTGAAGGGGGCAAGCACTGAAGCTTTCTTT CASILKGASTEAFF . TRBD1 TRBJ1-1 TRBV19
TGCGCCAGCAGACAGGGAGCTCCGGACACCATATATTTT CASRQGAPDTIYF . . TRBJ1-3 TRBV10-1
TGCGCCAGCAGCTTTACAAGGGGAGAGACCCAGTACTTC CASSFTRGETQYF . . TRBJ2-5 TRBV5-1
TGTGCCAGCAGTTACTCTGGACAGGGGGTTAACTATGGCTACACCTTC CASSYSGQGVNYGYTF . TRBD1 TRBJ1-2 TRBV6-6
TGTGCCAGCAGCAGCGGGAGGAGTGAGACCAAAAACATTCAGTACTTC CASSSGRSETKNIQYF . TRBD2 TRBJ2-4 TRBV7-9
TGTGCCAGCAGTTCAACGCCGGGACAGGGGCAAGAGACCCAGTACTTC CASSSTPGQGQETQYF . TRBD1 TRBJ2-5 TRBV28
TGTGCCAGTACCAACAAACACAGCTCCGTCACTGAAGCTTTCTTT CASTNKHSSVTEAFF . . TRBJ1-1 TRBV19
TGTGCCAGCAGTGAACGGAGGGCGGGGGGGTACACTGAAGCTTTCTTT CASSERRAGGYTEAFF . . TRBJ1-1 TRBV6-1
TGTGCCAGCAGCAAAACATGCGGGTTTCAGGGGGGCGACACTGAAGCTTTCTTT CASSKTCGFQGGDTEAFF once . TRBJ1-1 TRBV21-1